This T cell receptor (beta chain) was retrieved from a study of T cell repertoires in cytomegalovirus infection. Trimming took 2 bases from V and 4 from J; bases not matched to a gene: 4. Per the germline V gene, CDR1 is SGHTA and CDR2 is FQGNSA. The CDR3 runs 14 residues. This clonotype showed up many times. TCRdb reprocessed the reads with MiXCR, giving one entry per CDR3 protein. This sample yields over 250,000 distinct CDR3 sequences, of which around 25% are seen a single time; around 13% belongs to the top ten. The chain is built from TRBV7-2 and TRBJ1-2; 7 bases fit TRBD1. The sequenced sample was PBMCs. This clonotype was sampled from a human donor in good health (CMV status not recorded). Some clones in this sample may be carry-over from other donors' samples. The DNA for the CDR3 is TGTGCCAGCAGCTTACAGGACAGGTCCTATGGCTACACCTTC. Its protein product is CASSLQDRSYGYTF.